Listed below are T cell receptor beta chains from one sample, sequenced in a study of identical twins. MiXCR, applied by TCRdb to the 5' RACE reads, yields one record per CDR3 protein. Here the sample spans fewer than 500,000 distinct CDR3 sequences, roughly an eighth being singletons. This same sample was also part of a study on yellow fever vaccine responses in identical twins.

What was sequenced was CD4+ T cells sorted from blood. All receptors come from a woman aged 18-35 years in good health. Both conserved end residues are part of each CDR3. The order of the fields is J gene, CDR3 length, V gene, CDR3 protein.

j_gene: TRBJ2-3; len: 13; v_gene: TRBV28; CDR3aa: CASTPPGTRGQYF
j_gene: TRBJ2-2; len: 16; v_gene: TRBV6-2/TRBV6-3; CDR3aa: CASSSPADANTGELFF
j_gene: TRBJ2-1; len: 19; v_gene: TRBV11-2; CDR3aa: CASSARDKTSGSSYNEQFF
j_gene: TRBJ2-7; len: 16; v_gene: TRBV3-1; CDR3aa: CASSQDKVPRAYEQYF
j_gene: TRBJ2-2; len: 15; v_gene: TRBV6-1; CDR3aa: CASRIATMNTGELFF
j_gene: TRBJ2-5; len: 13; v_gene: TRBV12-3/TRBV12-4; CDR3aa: CASSRGYQETQYF
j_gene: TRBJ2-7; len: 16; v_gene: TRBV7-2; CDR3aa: CASSQKTGNFPYEQYF
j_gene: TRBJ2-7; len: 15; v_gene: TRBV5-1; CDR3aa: CASSLIVGGSYEQYF
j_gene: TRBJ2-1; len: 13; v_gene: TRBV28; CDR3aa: CASSVAGGNEQFF
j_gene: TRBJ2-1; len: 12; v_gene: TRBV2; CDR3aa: CAGGTSIYEQFF
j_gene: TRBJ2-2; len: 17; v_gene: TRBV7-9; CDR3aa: CASGPPRRTTNTGELFF
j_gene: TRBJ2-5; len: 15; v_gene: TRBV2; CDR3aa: CASSEGPGQGGPQYF
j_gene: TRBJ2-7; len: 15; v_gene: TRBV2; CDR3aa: CASRLGILSSYEQYF
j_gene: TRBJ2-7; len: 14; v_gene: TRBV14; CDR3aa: CASSQARSSYEQYF
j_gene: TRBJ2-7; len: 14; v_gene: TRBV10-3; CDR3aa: CATSPRGSSYEQYF
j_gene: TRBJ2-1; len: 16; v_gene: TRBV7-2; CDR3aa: CASSLDTSSLYNEQFF
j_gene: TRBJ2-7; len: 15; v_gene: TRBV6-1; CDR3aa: CASSEDRGASYEQYF
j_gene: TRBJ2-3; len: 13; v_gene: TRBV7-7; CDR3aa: CASSVPVGHTQYF
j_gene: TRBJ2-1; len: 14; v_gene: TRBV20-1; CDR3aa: CSAGRGRGYNEQFF
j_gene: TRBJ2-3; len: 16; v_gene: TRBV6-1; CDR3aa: CASRATGSILTDTQYF
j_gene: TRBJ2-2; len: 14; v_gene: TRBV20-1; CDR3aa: CSAPPPGVTGELFF
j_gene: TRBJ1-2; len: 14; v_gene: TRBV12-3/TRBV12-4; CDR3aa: CASSYWIGNYGYTF
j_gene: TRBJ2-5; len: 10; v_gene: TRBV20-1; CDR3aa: CSALQETQYF
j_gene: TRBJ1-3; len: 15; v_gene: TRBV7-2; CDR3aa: CASSLAWGSGNTIYF
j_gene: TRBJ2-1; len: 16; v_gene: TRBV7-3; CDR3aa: CASSPSTGASYNEQFF
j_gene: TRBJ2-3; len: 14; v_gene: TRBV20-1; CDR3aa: CSANSGGGTDTQYF
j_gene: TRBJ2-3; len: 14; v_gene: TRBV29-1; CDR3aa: CSASGRGSTDTQYF
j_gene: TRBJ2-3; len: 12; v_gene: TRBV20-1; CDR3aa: CSARTWADTQYF
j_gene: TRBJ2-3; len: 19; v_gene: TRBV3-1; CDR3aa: CASSHKLAGALILTDTQYF
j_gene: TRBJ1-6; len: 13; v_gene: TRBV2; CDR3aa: CAGHRQGTSPLHF
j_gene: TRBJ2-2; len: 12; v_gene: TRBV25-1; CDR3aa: CASSESIGELFF
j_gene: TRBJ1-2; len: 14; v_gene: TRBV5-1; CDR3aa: CASSSTGQAYGYTF
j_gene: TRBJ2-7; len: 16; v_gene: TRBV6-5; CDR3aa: CASSYRGLAGSYEQYF
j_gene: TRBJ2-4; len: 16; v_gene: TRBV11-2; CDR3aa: CASSFGLAGAKNIQYF
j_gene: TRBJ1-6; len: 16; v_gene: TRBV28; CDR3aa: CASRTGQGRIGSPLHF
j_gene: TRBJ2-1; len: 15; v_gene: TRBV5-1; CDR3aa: CASSLSWGSYNEQFF
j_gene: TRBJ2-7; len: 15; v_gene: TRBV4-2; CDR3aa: CASSDYLELGYEQYF
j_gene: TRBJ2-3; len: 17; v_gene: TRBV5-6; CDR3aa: CASSFRIGLAGTDTQYF
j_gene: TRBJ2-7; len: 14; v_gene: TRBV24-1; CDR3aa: CATLPRGAIYEQYF
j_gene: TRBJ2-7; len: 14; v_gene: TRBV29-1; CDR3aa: CSVEKLAGRSEQYF
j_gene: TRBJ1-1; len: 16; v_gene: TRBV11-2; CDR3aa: CASSLLKGGLNTEAFF
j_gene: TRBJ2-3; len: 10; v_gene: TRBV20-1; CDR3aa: CSADRDTQYF
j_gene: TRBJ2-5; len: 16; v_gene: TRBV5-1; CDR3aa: CASSLGRSGSRETQYF
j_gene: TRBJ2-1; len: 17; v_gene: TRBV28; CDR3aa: CASSLLGGLGSYNEQFF